These 26 T cell receptor beta chains originate from one sample sequenced in a study of vaccination and CD4 T cells after COVID-19. Sequence data for DNA of cultured CD4+ T cells were generated by the Oncomine TCR Beta short-read assay. TCRdb reanalysed the PCR reads using MiXCR and keeps one entry per CDR3 protein. Of approximately 15,000 distinct CDR3 sequences in the sample, roughly 58% were seen once. The antigens of these receptors remain unknown. This sample's treatment: approximately 11-day PBMC culture with coronavirus spike peptide pools or control peptides (ViraFEST assay). Specimen: CD4+ T cells from blood, cultured in vitro. Receptors originate from a human donor who had recovered from COVID-19.

The genes are TRBV19 and TRBJ2-6; the match to TRBD1 covers 8 bases. Germline CDR1 is LNHDA and CDR2 is SQIVND (reference sequence). After removal of 3 bases from V and 2 bases from J, the junction contained 6 bases not matched to a gene. The CDR3 extends over 17 amino acids. CDR3 residues: CASSINLDRAGANVLTF. The CDR3 nucleotides are TGTGCCAGTAGTATTAACCTGGACAGGGCTGGGGCCAACGTCCTGACTTTC. The variable domain in full, with the rest retrieved from reference TRBV19 and TRBJ2-6, is DGGITQSPKYLFRKEGQNVTLSCEQNLNHDAMYWYRQDPGQGLRLIYYSQIVNDFQKGDIAEGYSVSREKKESFPLTVTSAQKNPTAFYLCASSINLDRAGANVLTFGAGSRLTVL.

This chain links TRBV28 with TRBJ1-1; perhaps TRBD1 as D (6 bases). The germline gives CDR1 MDHEN, CDR2 SYDVKM. Trimming removed 6 bases from V and 7 bases from J, with 9 bases in between. The CDR3 totals 11 residues. In DNA form, the CDR3 reads TGTGCCAGCAGAGAGGGGGTTGAAGCTTTCTTT. It encodes CASREGVEAFF.

This clonotype was seen a single time. The genes are TRBV20-1 and TRBJ2-3, with 7 bases identical to TRBD2. The length of the CDR3 is 13 residues. The V segment lost 7 bases and the J segment 6 bases; nucleotides outside the gene matches: 10. Germline V gene lookup returns CDR1 DFQATT and CDR2 SNEGSKA (reference sequence). In DNA form, the CDR3 reads TGCAGTGTCGGCGGCGGTAGCGGGGATACGCAGTATTTT. Its translation: CSVGGGSGDTQYF.

V and J are TRBV6-1 and TRBJ1-1; D might be TRBD1 (5 bases). The CDR3 totals 16 residues. Germline V lookup: CDR1 MNHNS, CDR2 SASEGT. Trimming pared 2 bases from V and 3 bases from J, leaving 16 bases between. For the CDR3, the DNA is TGTGCCAGCAGTGAATATGGACATCCGGTGGACACTGAAGCTTTCTTT. Encoded protein: CASSEYGHPVDTEAFF.

CDR3 DNA: TGTGCCAGCAGTTCCGACTTTGGGAGGGGGGGCTGGGAGACCCAGTACTTC. Amino acid sequence: CASSSDFGRGGWETQYF. This rearrangement joins TRBV12-3 or TRBV12-4 to TRBJ2-5; perhaps TRBD2 as D (7 bases). V lost 4 bases, J lost 5 bases, and 23 bases lay in between. CDR3 length equals 17 residues.

The J gene is TRBJ1-5, the V gene TRBV12-3 or TRBV12-4; D is uncertain. The ends were cut back, 2 bases at V and 6 bases at J, with 8 bases in the middle. CDR3 size: 13 residues. The CDR3 DNA reads TGTGCCAGCAGTTTATTAAGGGTTCAGCCCCAGCATTTT. Its translation is CASSLLRVQPQHF.

The chain links TRBV2 to TRBJ1-2; D not resolved. Germline lookup yields CDR1 SNHLY and CDR2 FYNNEI. Trimming cost V 7 bases and J 7 bases, with 16 bases left between them. The CDR3 consists of 13 residues. CDR3 protein: CASIAVPRGGYTF. DNA of the CDR3: TGTGCCAGCATAGCAGTCCCTCGGGGTGGCTACACCTTC. The full variable domain, rest sourced from reference TRBV2 and TRBJ1-2, is EPEVTQTPSHQVTQMGQEVILRCVPISNHLYFYWYRQILGQKVEFLVSFYNNEISEKSEIFDDQFSVERPDGSNFTLKIRSTKLEDSAMYFCASIAVPRGGYTFGSGTRLTVV.

This clonotype was detected only once. The V and J genes are TRBV20-1 and TRBJ1-4; a weak D match, TRBD1 (5 bases). Looked up from germline, CDR1 is DFQATT and CDR2 is SNEGSKA (reference sequence). This CDR3 region has 17 residues. V was clipped by 4 bases and J by 4 bases, with 22 bases between them. The CDR3 sequence: CSATRRPGSRRNEKLFF. DNA for the CDR3: TGCAGTGCTACCCGTCGTCCAGGGTCCCGGCGTAATGAAAAACTGTTTTTT.

This clonotype is termed medium-sized (0.01 to 0.1%). The rearrangement links TRBV20-1 to TRBJ1-1; D is unresolved. In germline, CDR1 is DFQATT, CDR2 SNEGSKA (reference sequence). The CDR3 extends over 14 amino acids. Trimming took off 6 bases at V and 1 base at J, with 15 bases between the two ends. The DNA of the CDR3 is TGCAGTGCGGGAGCCGAGGGAGGGAACACTGAAGCTTTCTTT. It encodes CSAGAEGGNTEAFF.

The chain recombines TRBV6-2 or TRBV6-3 with TRBJ1-5; TRBD1 is a possible D gene (5 bases). Deletions cut 5 bases from V and 1 base from J, with 12 bases between. CDR3 length: 15 amino acids. Per germline, CDR1 MNHEY and CDR2 SVGEGT. CDR3 DNA: TGTGCCAGCAGTCGGGACTTGCGAAGCAATCAGCCCCAGCATTTT. It yields the protein CASSRDLRSNQPQHF.

By share, this clonotype ranks as medium-sized. V gene TRBV7-2 combines with J gene TRBJ2-7, with 13 bases fitting TRBD2. CDR3 size: 16 residues. Trimming removed 4 bases from V and 0 bases from J; junction bases left unmatched: 3. Germline assignment: CDR1 SGHTA and CDR2 FQGNSA. The CDR3 here is CASSSTSGRPSYEQYF. CDR3 DNA sequence: TGTGCCAGCAGCTCGACTAGCGGGAGGCCCTCCTACGAGCAGTACTTC.

This chain joins TRBV6-1 and TRBJ2-1; D unresolved. V was clipped by 3 bases and J by 6 bases, with 9 bases between them. CDR3 length: 13 amino acids. Germline values: CDR1 MNHNS, CDR2 SASEGT. The CDR3 nucleotides read TGTGCCAGCAGTGAGTCCAGGACCAATGAGCAGTTCTTC. Its translation: CASSESRTNEQFF.

V usage is TRBV7-3 and J usage is TRBJ2-1; no reliable D call. The germline V gene encodes CDR1 SGHTA and CDR2 FQGTGA. The CDR3 sequence is 14 residues long. V lost 4 bases to trimming and J lost 6 bases, with 13 bases between them. CDR3 residues: CASSYLVFVNEQFF. The CDR3 bases are TGTGCCAGCAGCTACCTAGTATTTGTCAATGAGCAGTTCTTC.

This clonotype was counted a few times. The genes are TRBV11-3 and TRBJ2-3, with 12 bases aligning to TRBD2. CDR3 length: 18 amino acids. The V segment lost 5 bases and the J segment 0 bases; nucleotides outside the gene matches: 9. Germline-derived CDR1 and CDR2 are SGHNT and YENEEA. The CDR3 reads CASSGPSGGAISTDTQYF. CDR3 bases: TGTGCCAGCAGCGGGCCTAGCGGGGGGGCGATAAGCACAGATACGCAGTATTTT.

A few counts support this clonotype. J is TRBJ1-5 and V is TRBV6-1; TRBD1 agrees at 7 bases. CDR1 is MNHNS, CDR2 SASEGT, per germline. The ends lost 4 bases at V and 7 bases at J; junction bases unmatched: 10. The CDR3 sequence is 15 residues long. DNA for the CDR3: TGTGCCAGCAGTGTCCGACAGGGCATGTTGCAGCCCCAGCATTTT. Translated: CASSVRQGMLQPQHF.

The chain has TRBV6-4 and TRBJ1-2; 11 bases fit TRBD1. This CDR3 spans 13 amino acids. Germline-derived CDR1 and CDR2 are MRHNA and SNTAGT. V lost 6 bases, J lost 4 bases, and 1 base stayed unmatched. The CDR3: CASRGQGVYGYTF. CDR3 in DNA: TGTGCCAGCAGGGGACAGGGGGTCTATGGCTACACCTTC.

Judged by abundance, this clonotype is medium-sized. The genes are TRBV5-1 and TRBJ2-1; a weak D match, TRBD2 (6 bases). Germline V gene sequence: CDR1 SGHRS, CDR2 YFSETQ. The CDR3 runs 17 residues. V was pared by 4 bases and J by 0 bases, with 17 bases between. The CDR3 DNA reads TGCGCCAGCAGCCCGCGGGTGGCGGGGAGCTCCTACAATGAGCAGTTCTTC. Its protein product is CASSPRVAGSSYNEQFF.

This chain links TRBV2 with TRBJ2-2; no reliable D call. The CDR3 covers 11 residues. Germline loops: CDR1 SNHLY, CDR2 FYNNEI. The V end lost 9 bases, the J end lost 6 bases, and 8 bases lay between the germline ends. CDR3 DNA: TGTGCCAGTAGAGAACCCGGGGAGCTGTTTTTT. This gives the protein CASREPGELFF.

This clonotype turned up a few times. The V gene is TRBV15, the J gene TRBJ2-7, with 7 bases that match TRBD1. The germline gives CDR1 LNHNV, CDR2 YYDKDF (reference sequence). The CDR3 spans 16 residues. V was clipped by 3 bases and J by 2 bases; unmatched bases: 10. For the CDR3, the DNA is TGTGCCACCAGCAGGGGTTCGACAGGGCCTCCCTACGAGCAGTACTTC. This translates into CATSRGSTGPPYEQYF.

The gene calls are TRBV14 and TRBJ2-7; 9 bases line up with TRBD2. This CDR3 has 18 residues. Germline V gene sequence: CDR1 SGHDN, CDR2 FVKESK. V lost 1 base and J lost 2; bases outside the gene matches: 12. CDR3 in DNA: TGTGCCAGCAGCCAAGGCCCAGCGGGAGGCGTAGTAACCTACGAGCAGTACTTC. This gives the protein CASSQGPAGGVVTYEQYF.

The chain uses TRBV4-1 and TRBJ1-2; D possibly corresponds to TRBD1 (6 bases). The length of the CDR3 is 15 residues. Germline CDR1 and CDR2: MGHRA and YSYEKL. V was trimmed by 1 base and J by 13 bases, leaving 22 bases between them. DNA of the CDR3: TGCGCCAGCAGCCAAGTTTTGCGGGACACGGTAGCGCGCACCTTC. It encodes CASSQVLRDTVARTF.

The chain has TRBV2 and TRBJ1-4; 9 bases map to TRBD1. V gave up 10 bases and J gave up 8 bases; unmatched junction bases: 8. CDR3 length: 13 amino acids. Germline loops: CDR1 SNHLY, CDR2 FYNNEI. The CDR3 DNA follows: TGTGCCACCCGGGGACAGGGAGGGGAAAAACTGTTTTTT. Encoded protein: CATRGQGGEKLFF.

There are a few counts of this clonotype. The chain combines TRBV6-9 with TRBJ1-6; D is unresolved. The CDR3 length is 21 residues. Germline V gene sequence: CDR1 MNHGY, CDR2 SVAAGI. Trimming pared 0 bases from V and 7 bases from J, leaving 28 bases between. The CDR3 DNA follows: TGTGCCAGCAGTTATTCGATAGCGGAAATAGCCCCCCTTGGATGGAATTCACCCCTCCACTTT. Its translation: CASSYSIAEIAPLGWNSPLHF.

As concerns this clonotype: An end of the junction differs from the germline gene, which may be a read error. The chain is built from TRBV28 and TRBJ2-1; 12 bases align to TRBD1. Germline CDR1 reads MDHEN; CDR2 reads SYDVKM. The CDR3 has 17 amino acids. CDR3 sequence: CAGSTLPGTGGFNEQFF. DNA of the CDR3: TGTGCCGGCAGTACGCTCCCCGGGACAGGGGGCTTCAATGAGCAGTTCTTC.

The table lists this clonotype with a count of one. The rearrangement links TRBV4-3 to TRBJ1-2, with 7 bases identical to TRBD1. CDR1 LGHNA and CDR2 YSLEER come from the germline V gene. Trimming at V came to 0 bases and at J to 7 bases, leaving 5 bases not matched to a gene. The CDR3 sequence is 14 residues long. In nucleotides, the CDR3 is TGCGCCAGCAGCCAAGACCCAGGGGGTCCTGGCTACACCTTC. Translating gives CASSQDPGGPGYTF.

The table lists this clonotype with a count of one. The rearrangement uses TRBV7-9 and TRBJ2-3, with TRBD1 matching 7 bases. The CDR3 extends over 15 amino acids. After removal of 5 bases from V and 6 bases from J, the junction contained 11 bases not matched to a gene. CDR1 and CDR2 from the germline V gene are SEHNR and FQNEAQ (reference sequence). CDR3 region: CASSTRAGTADTQYF. The CDR3 DNA follows: TGTGCCAGCAGCACTCGTGCCGGGACAGCCGATACGCAGTATTTT.